Included here is one TCR beta chain sequence, with context. TCRdb keeps only in-frame clones here, not all; method: immunoSEQ multiplex PCR. The data hold about 94,000 clones, with 70% to 90% observed a single time. This sample was taken from a study of identifying expanded T cells in peripheral blood. CDR1 and CDR2 from the germline V gene are MGHDK and SYGVNS. This CDR3 region has 14 residues. V lost 5 bases to trimming and J lost 2 bases, with 12 bases between them. No infections or other immune events were documented during collection. The receptor's source is a person aged 18 to 75 in good health. Sequences were obtained from blood. V gene TRBV25-1 combines with J gene TRBJ1-2; a possible D gene is TRBD1 (5 bases). CDR3 protein: CASSNQGRNYGYTF. The CDR3 region has the DNA TGTGCCAGCAGTAATCAGGGACGGAACTATGGCTACACCTTC.